These 27 T cell receptor beta chains were sequenced from one sample in a study of early T cells in non-severe SARS-CoV-2 infection. TCRdb passed the 5' RACE reads through MiXCR, listing each CDR3 protein once. The table lists about 98,000 distinct CDR3 sequences, around 10% of them singletons. Sequencing was carried out using whole blood. Receptors were obtained from an adult who was a healthcare worker with PCR-confirmed SARS-CoV-2 infection or an uninfected control (not recorded which).

Many counts were recorded for this clonotype. The V gene is TRBV5-4, the J gene TRBJ1-2, with D possibly being TRBD1 (6 bases). Germline V lookup: CDR1 SGHNT, CDR2 YYREEE (reference sequence). The V and J ends lost 4 bases and 4 bases respectively, with 11 bases between them. The CDR3 runs 13 residues. The CDR3 bases are TGTGCCAGCAGCGCAGGGGAAGTCTATGGCTACACCTTC. Amino acids: CASSAGEVYGYTF.

This clonotype was seen at least ten times. The gene calls are TRBV7-2 and TRBJ2-3; 7 bases map to TRBD1. This CDR3 is 14 amino acids long. V gave up 5 bases and J gave up 4 bases; unmatched junction bases: 6. Per the germline V gene, CDR1 is SGHTA and CDR2 is FQGNSA. The CDR3 DNA follows: TGTGCCAGCAGCCCCCGACAGGGCTCAGATACGCAGTATTTT. This encodes CASSPRQGSDTQYF.

This clonotype was seen at least ten times. The rearrangement links TRBV12-3 or TRBV12-4 to TRBJ2-1; TRBD2 might be the D (5 bases). Trimming left V 3 bases short and J 9 bases short, with 9 bases between. The CDR3 runs 12 residues. The CDR3 loop is CASSLRRAEQFF. In nucleotides, the CDR3 is TGTGCCAGCAGTTTGAGGCGGGCTGAGCAGTTCTTC.

This clonotype was detected ten times or more. This chain connects TRBV5-6 to TRBJ2-2, with unresolved D. The CDR3 spans 14 residues. V shed 4 bases and J shed 1 base, with 8 bases lying between them. CDR1 is SGHDT and CDR2 is YYEEEE in the germline V gene. In nucleotides, the CDR3 is TGTGCCAGCAGCCCGACGAGGAACACCGGGGAGCTGTTTTTT. This gives the protein CASSPTRNTGELFF.

This chain joins TRBV4-1 and TRBJ1-1, with D possibly TRBD1 on 6 matching bases. With 0 bases removed from V and 5 bases from J, the gap between germline ends came to 7 bases. Germline-derived CDR1 and CDR2 are MGHRA and YSYEKL. The CDR3 length is 13 residues. DNA for the CDR3: TGCGCCAGCAGCCAAGAAGGGGGAACTGAAGCTTTCTTT. Translation gives CASSQEGGTEAFF.

This clonotype has more than one count but fewer than ten. The rearrangement uses TRBV20-1 and TRBJ1-2; D not certain. CDR3 size: 11 residues. Germline CDR1 is DFQATT and CDR2 is SNEGSKA (reference sequence). The ends were cut back, 4 bases at V and 8 bases at J, with 11 bases in the middle. The CDR3 DNA follows: TGCAGTGCTACCCCTGCTGGGGGCTACACCTTC. Its protein product is CSATPAGGYTF.

The rearrangement links TRBV7-3 to TRBJ2-2; TRBD1 agrees at 8 bases. CDR3 length equals 17 residues. The J segment lost 2 bases and the V segment lost 1 base, leaving 6 bases of the junction unmatched. Looked up from germline, CDR1 is SGHTA and CDR2 is FQGTGA. This CDR3 reads CASSLNPQGANTGELFF. DNA for the CDR3: TGTGCCAGCAGCTTAAATCCCCAGGGGGCCAACACCGGGGAGCTGTTTTTT.

The rearrangement joins TRBV28 to TRBJ2-7; 8 nucleotides line up with TRBD2. The CDR3 extends over 16 amino acids. J gave up 5 bases and V 4 bases, and 13 bases lay outside the gene matches. Looked up from germline, CDR1 is MDHEN and CDR2 is SYDVKM. The CDR3 loop reads CASSSLGSGTRNEQYF. Written as DNA, the CDR3 is TGTGCCAGCAGTTCCCTCGGTAGCGGGACCCGTAACGAGCAGTACTTC.

As concerns this clonotype: A much more abundant neighbour one base away suggests this may be a read error. V gene TRBV7-2 combines with J gene TRBJ2-3, with D unresolved. The CDR3 is 12 amino acids. Looked up from germline, CDR1 is SGHTA and CDR2 is FQGNSA. The CDR3 DNA reads TGTGTCAGCCGGCGTATAGGGGATACGCAGTATTTT. Amino acids: CVSRRIGDTQYF.

In this sample, this clonotype turned up a few times. This chain links TRBV7-2 with TRBJ2-3; D gene uncertain. Germline CDR1 SGHTA, CDR2 FQGNSA. The CDR3 runs 12 residues. V lost 5 bases and J lost 3, with 6 bases in between. CDR3 sequence reads: CASSRYTDTQYF. The CDR3 DNA sequence: TGTGCCAGCAGCCGATATACAGATACGCAGTATTTT. The variable domain in full, with the rest retrieved from reference TRBV7-2 and TRBJ2-3, is GAGVSQSPSNKVTEKGKDVELRCDPISGHTALYWYRQSLGQGLEFLIYFQGNSAPDKSGLPSDRFSAERTGGSVSTLTIQRTQQEDSAVYLCASSRYTDTQYFGPGTRLTVL.

CDR3 in DNA: TGTGCCAGCAGTGTTGGGAATCTAGAGTTCCAAGAGACCCAGTACTTC. Translating it yields CASSVGNLEFQETQYF. V is TRBV12-3 or TRBV12-4 and J is TRBJ2-5; no reliable D call. The length of the CDR3 is 16 residues. V gave up 5 bases and J gave up 1 base, with 17 bases separating them.

This clonotype was counted only a few times. The chain has TRBV28 and TRBJ2-3, with D perhaps matching TRBD1 or TRBD2 (5 bases each). The CDR3 contains 15 residues. The V and J ends lost 3 bases and 3 bases respectively, with 13 bases between them. Germline lookup yields CDR1 MDHEN and CDR2 SYDVKM. CDR3 sequence (DNA): TGTGCCAGCAGTTTCGGTGGGACGGGGACAGATACGCAGTATTTT. Its translation is CASSFGGTGTDTQYF. The full variable domain, its missing parts supplied by reference TRBV28 and TRBJ2-3, is DVKVTQSSRYLVKRTGEKVFLECVQDMDHENMFWYRQDPGLGLRLIYFSYDVKMKEKGDIPEGYSVSREKKERFSLILESASTNQTSMYLCASSFGGTGTDTQYFGPGTRLTVL.

This clonotype occurred many times. V gene TRBV7-2 combines with J gene TRBJ2-5; D is uncertain. Germline CDR1 SGHTA, CDR2 FQGNSA. CDR3 length: 13 amino acids. Trimming took 2 bases from V and 5 from J, leaving 9 bases between them. CDR3 amino acids: CASSLSILETQYF. CDR3 in DNA: TGTGCCAGCAGCTTATCAATACTGGAGACCCAGTACTTC.

V and J are TRBV14 and TRBJ1-2; D is ambiguous. The germline gives CDR1 SGHDN, CDR2 FVKESK. This CDR3 is 13 amino acids long. The ends were cut back, 4 bases at V and 2 bases at J, with 8 bases in the middle. The CDR3 loop reads CASSRPSNYGYTF. The CDR3 DNA sequence: TGTGCCAGCAGCCGGCCATCCAACTATGGCTACACCTTC.

The chain joins TRBV6-5 to TRBJ2-7; 9 bases agree with TRBD1. Germline CDR1 is MNHEY and CDR2 is SVGAGI. J was trimmed by 5 bases and V by 8 bases; bases with no gene match: 10. The CDR3 is made up of 14 amino acids. CDR3: CASSPGTGHHEQYF. The CDR3 DNA is TGTGCCAGCTCCCCCGGGACAGGGCACCACGAGCAGTACTTC.

The table lists this clonotype with many counts. The chain carries TRBV20-1 and TRBJ2-7, with 10 bases that match TRBD1. CDR1 is DFQATT and CDR2 is SNEGSKA in the germline V gene (reference sequence). With 3 bases clipped from V and 4 bases from J, the junction kept 3 bases outside the gene matches. The CDR3 consists of 13 residues. The CDR3: CSARGQGWYEQYF. As DNA, the CDR3 is TGCAGTGCTAGGGGACAGGGGTGGTACGAGCAGTACTTC.

This clonotype was observed many times. The chain recombines TRBV12-3 or TRBV12-4 with TRBJ2-1, with 10 bases lining up with TRBD2. This CDR3 has 18 amino acids. Trimming removed 7 bases from V and 1 base from J; junction bases left unmatched: 13. CDR3 bases: TGTGCCAGCACCAACCTTCAGCGGGGGGGCCATTCCTACAATGAGCAGTTCTTC. It yields the protein CASTNLQRGGHSYNEQFF.

This rearrangement joins TRBV11-2 to TRBJ2-7; a weak D match, TRBD2 (5 bases). Germline V gene lookup returns CDR1 SGHAT and CDR2 FQNNGV. This CDR3 spans 15 amino acids. V lost 2 bases and J 0 bases, leaving 11 bases between the germline ends. In DNA, the CDR3 is TGTGCCAGCAGCTTACTTAGCGAAAGCTCCTACGAGCAGTACTTC. Translating it yields CASSLLSESSYEQYF.

In this sample, this clonotype turned up a few times. V and J are TRBV19 and TRBJ2-2; D is perhaps TRBD1 (6 bases). The length of the CDR3 is 15 residues. Between the trimmed V and J ends, which lost 4 bases and 1 base, there was a span of 10 bases. Germline CDR1 LNHDA, CDR2 SQIVND (reference sequence). The CDR3: CASSKGHKNTGELFF. As DNA, the CDR3 is TGTGCCAGTAGTAAGGGACACAAGAACACCGGGGAGCTGTTTTTT.

The table lists this clonotype with many counts. The chain recombines TRBV5-1 with TRBJ2-1; D perhaps matches TRBD2 (5 bases). V lost 4 bases, J lost 4 bases, and 12 bases lay in between. The CDR3 extends over 14 amino acids. Germline-derived CDR1 and CDR2 are SGHRS and YFSETQ. CDR3 nucleotides: TGCGCCAGCAGCCCGACTACTCCATACAATGAGCAGTTCTTC. It codes for CASSPTTPYNEQFF.

The chain carries TRBV9 and TRBJ2-2, with D unresolved. V was pared by 0 bases and J by 7 bases, with 4 bases between. Germline V lookup: CDR1 SGDLS, CDR2 YYNGEE. The CDR3 length is 12 residues. The CDR3 is CASSVVGGELFF. CDR3 in DNA: TGTGCCAGCAGCGTAGTTGGCGGGGAGCTGTTTTTT.

This clonotype appeared a few times. The chain has TRBV7-2 and TRBJ1-3; the D is unclear. Germline V gives CDR1 SGHTA, CDR2 FQGNSA. V was cut by 5 bases and J by 1 base, with 15 bases left in between. This CDR3 has 16 residues. This CDR3 reads CASSPIEMSSGNTIYF. The CDR3 coding sequence is TGTGCCAGCAGCCCCATCGAGATGTCTTCTGGAAACACCATATATTTT.

This clonotype was recorded at least ten times. This chain uses TRBV6-5 with TRBJ1-6; 7 nucleotides line up with TRBD1. Germline trimming cut 5 bases from V and 6 bases from J; bases unmatched to any gene: 7. Germline V gene sequence: CDR1 MNHEY, CDR2 SVGAGI. The CDR3 is 15 residues long. CDR3 DNA: TGTGCCAGCAGTACCCCGGACAGGTTTAATTCACCCCTCCACTTT. This encodes CASSTPDRFNSPLHF.

This clonotype was seen only a few times. This chain connects TRBV2 to TRBJ2-7; D uncertain. The CDR3 consists of 13 residues. V was trimmed by 4 bases and J by 2 bases, leaving 9 bases between them. Germline V lookup: CDR1 SNHLY, CDR2 FYNNEI. This CDR3 reads CASSVSLAYEQYF. The CDR3 nucleotides read TGTGCCAGCAGTGTTTCGCTAGCCTACGAGCAGTACTTC.

The chain carries TRBV28 and TRBJ1-1; possibly TRBD1 for D (6 bases). Trimming cost V 3 bases and J 0 bases, with 8 bases left between them. Germline V lookup: CDR1 MDHEN, CDR2 SYDVKM. CDR3 size: 14 residues. CDR3 DNA sequence: TGTGCCAGCAGTTTTACAGGGCTGAACACTGAAGCTTTCTTT. Its translation: CASSFTGLNTEAFF.

This clonotype occurred a few times. This chain links TRBV27 with TRBJ2-3; D call uncertain. There are 13 residues in the CDR3. From germline, CDR1 is MNHEY and CDR2 SMNVEV (reference sequence). V lost 8 bases and J lost 4, with 13 bases in between. This chain's CDR3 is CASAQPPADTQYF. CDR3 nucleotide sequence: TGTGCCAGCGCACAACCTCCCGCAGATACGCAGTATTTT.

This clonotype has just a few counts. V usage is TRBV3-1 and J usage is TRBJ2-2; tentatively, D is TRBD1 or TRBD2 (6 bases each). The length of the CDR3 is 14 residues. Trimming shortened V by 0 bases and J by 7 bases, and 9 bases separated the two germline ends. Germline lookup yields CDR1 LGHDT and CDR2 YNNKEL (reference sequence). The DNA for the CDR3 is TGTGCCAGCAGCCAAGAGGGGGGCAGCGGGGAGCTGTTTTTT. Protein sequence: CASSQEGGSGELFF.